The T cell receptor beta chain described here comes from a study of cytomegalovirus exposure and HLA in healthy donors (dated by TCRdb to 2017 to 2019). Turning to the overall study: According to a later analysis, the approximately 120 validation repertoires were produced on the same platform as the approximately 690 repertoires of the first cohort. The study aimed to test whether cataloging public T cell receptors could reveal signatures of past pathogen exposure. To predict cytomegalovirus infection status, the study combined high-throughput TCR immunosequencing, statistical association of individual TCRs with disease status, and machine learning. A separate validation cohort of approximately 120 different subjects was used in addition to the 666-subject first cohort. Overall results and qualifications from the work: A few of the identified cytomegalovirus-associated TCR beta chains were confirmed in vitro to be specific for cytomegalovirus antigens. Of the cluster scores, 94% were above 0 in a later analysis, which found that TCRs clustered in the first cohort also tended to co-occur in the 130 or so validation repertoires. It was suggested by the authors that the approach could potentially be generalized to other disease states and immunological phenotypes. Most TCR sequences were seen in very few donors, while some public TCRs were found in many individuals. In both the original and validation cohorts, the classifier was reported to diagnose cytomegalovirus status with high specificity and sensitivity. A total of 150 to 200 TCR beta chains were listed by the study as associated with cytomegalovirus. All 120 or so repertoires were used to score co-occurrence in the validation cohort in a later analysis, because that analysis had no HLA typing for the cohort.

The donors belonged to the validation cohort of under 150 subjects, which was separate from the 666-subject first cohort. Of note for this clone: The antigen this receptor binds is unknown. There are no base qualities to consult, and no much larger clone falls within one base.

The CDR3, from cysteine to phenylalanine, totals 16 residues. This entry keeps only the CDR3 DNA: 48 bases, framed from base 1. The germline V end is reduced by 4 bases and the J end by 4 bases; junction bases left unmatched: 5. The germline V gene sets CDR1 to SGDLS and CDR2 to YYNGEE. Library prep was done by the immunoSEQ multiplex PCR assay. The authors processed their data as follows. A statistical classification framework was built to diagnose cytomegalovirus status from the catalog of TCR beta chain sequences. TCRdb carries this immuneACCESS record with in-frame sequences only. Its versions omit some clonotypes, under half of them owing to an unresolved V gene in the studies checked, with the rest unexplained. The DNA was the basis for D and trimming; V, J and clone size are from that table. This sample holds about 130,000 clones; approximately 91% were observed only once. Less than 1.5% of the sample rests with the top ten.

The material sequenced was PBMCs. The origin of this receptor is a man under 40 in good health and CMV-seronegative. The chain joins TRBV9 to TRBJ2-3; TRBD2 agrees with 14 junctional bases. The DNA is TGTGCCAGCAGCCTGGGACTAGCGGGAGTAGCAGATACGCAGTATTTT. Its amino acids are CASSLGLAGVADTQYF.